This record concerns one T cell receptor (beta chain) sequence. Its antigen remains unknown. Every donor, a Caucasian adult, lived in Nashville, Tennessee. Deep was the level used in running the assay. Assay used: immunoSEQ multiplex PCR; TCRdb lists only in-frame clones, some missing. Here the sample spans a few million clones, around nine tenths being singletons. The sample comes from a study of shared clonotypes between healthy human individuals. CDR1 is KGHSH, CDR2 LQKENI, per germline. CDR3 size: 15 residues. V was trimmed by 0 bases and J by 8 bases, leaving 16 bases between them. General observations from the study: Rarefaction showed sorted-subset sequencing was incomplete despite large depth.

The receptor was derived from a man younger than 35 in good health. The chain combines TRBV18 with TRBJ1-2, with D perhaps matching TRBD1 (5 bases). Sequencing used naive CD4+ T cells sorted from blood. As for subset: CD45RA+ positively selected. In nucleotides, the CDR3 is TGTGCCAGCTCACCACCTCCAGGGATATTGGGAGGCTACACCTTC. It translates to CASSPPPGILGGYTF. The full variable domain, completed using reference TRBV18 and TRBJ1-2, is NAGVMQNPRHLVRRRGQEARLRCSPMKGHSHVYWYRQLPEEGLKFMVYLQKENIIDESGMPKERFSAEFPKEGPSILRIQQVVRGDSAAYFCASSPPPGILGGYTFGSGTRLTVV.